The 23 T cell receptor beta chains presented below share a single source sample, sequenced in a study of shared clonotypes between healthy human individuals. The protocol was immunoSEQ multiplex PCR, while the TCRdb copy is restricted to in-frame clones and leaves out a portion. The data show some 660,000 clones, around four fifths seen once. Sequenced: memory CD4+ T cells sorted from blood. Subset here: CD45RA-negative fraction. All receptors derive from a woman aged 25 to 39 in good health.

The chain employs TRBV29-1 and TRBJ1-2; D is undetermined. V was clipped by 3 bases and J by 4 bases, with 6 bases between them. Germline CDR1 is SQVTM and CDR2 is ANQGSEA. The CDR3 sequence is 11 residues long. The CDR3 here is CSVDVGYGYTF. CDR3 nucleotides: TGCAGCGTTGACGTCGGCTATGGCTACACCTTC.

J is TRBJ1-1 and V is TRBV15; TRBD1 aligns across 7 bases. The CDR3 consists of 15 residues. J lost 0 bases, V lost 2 bases, and 3 bases had no gene match. CDR1 LNHNV and CDR2 YYDKDF come from the germline V gene (reference sequence). The CDR3 nucleotides read TGTGCCACCAGCAGATGGGACAGAATGAACACTGAAGCTTTCTTT. Translation gives CATSRWDRMNTEAFF.

The CDR3 region is CASSLVVEQFF. DNA for the CDR3: TGTGCCAGCAGCTTAGTGGTTGAGCAGTTCTTC. V is TRBV11-2 and J is TRBJ2-1; D is undetermined. CDR1 and CDR2 (germline): SGHAT, FQNNGV. V dropped 1 base and J dropped 9 bases, with 4 bases sitting between them. The CDR3 consists of 11 residues.

This clone has at least ten counts. The gene calls are TRBV7-9 and TRBJ2-5; 11 bases line up with TRBD2. Germline trimming cut 6 bases from V and 0 bases from J; bases unmatched to any gene: 0. Germline V CDR1 and CDR2: SEHNR, FQNEAQ (reference sequence). The CDR3 extends over 14 amino acids. The CDR3 bases are TGTGCCAGCAGTAGCGGGAGGGACCAAGAGACCCAGTACTTC. Its protein product is CASSSGRDQETQYF.

The chain uses TRBV5-4 and TRBJ2-5, with unresolved D. V was trimmed by 0 bases and J by 0 bases, leaving 6 bases between them. Germline assignment: CDR1 SGHNT and CDR2 YYREEE (reference sequence). The CDR3 loop spans 14 amino acids. CDR3: CASSLGLDQETQYF. As DNA, the CDR3 is TGTGCCAGCAGCTTGGGACTGGACCAAGAGACCCAGTACTTC.

The chain employs TRBV7-6 and TRBJ2-5; TRBD2 matches 8 bases. Germline loops: CDR1 SGHVS, CDR2 FNYEAQ. Trimming removed 5 bases from V and 3 bases from J; junction bases left unmatched: 8. This CDR3 has 15 residues. This chain's CDR3 is CASSQQSGGEETQYF. The CDR3 coding sequence is TGTGCCAGCAGCCAACAAAGCGGGGGTGAAGAGACCCAGTACTTC.

The rearrangement joins TRBV27 to TRBJ2-7, with TRBD2 matching over 11 bases. Trimming at V came to 8 bases and at J to 6 bases, leaving 9 bases not matched to a gene. Germline values: CDR1 MNHEY, CDR2 SMNVEV (reference sequence). The CDR3 sequence is 14 residues long. CDR3 residues: CASGQLAGALEQYF. As DNA, the CDR3 is TGTGCCAGCGGCCAACTAGCGGGGGCCCTCGAGCAGTACTTC.

This clone came up once. The V and J genes are TRBV27 and TRBJ2-7; 9 bases match TRBD1. The CDR3 runs 18 residues. J lost 5 bases, V lost 1 base, and 15 bases had no gene match. CDR1 is MNHEY and CDR2 is SMNVEV in the germline V gene (reference sequence). This CDR3 reads CASSLYPPQGARGHEQYF. In DNA form, the CDR3 reads TGTGCCAGCAGTTTATACCCCCCACAGGGGGCGCGCGGCCACGAGCAGTACTTC.

This sequence joins TRBV6-6 and TRBJ1-1; 8 positions agree with TRBD1. Germline CDR1 and CDR2: MNHNY and SVGAGI (reference sequence). The CDR3 length is 13 residues. Trimming took 6 bases from V and 12 from J; bases not matched to a gene: 12. The DNA for the CDR3 is TGTGCCAGCAGGGGCGACCGGACAGGGAAGTCTTTCTTT. Residues: CASRGDRTGKSFF.

CDR3 DNA sequence: TGTGCCTGGAGCAGGGGGCTGGACACTGAAGCTTTCTTT. Translated, it gives CAWSRGLDTEAFF. The rearrangement joins TRBV30 to TRBJ1-1; 8 nucleotides agree with TRBD1. Germline V lookup: CDR1 GTSNPN, CDR2 SVGIG (reference sequence). The CDR3 extends over 13 amino acids. J was trimmed by 3 bases and V by 3 bases; bases with no gene match: 3.

This clone was seen a few times. The gene calls are TRBV18 and TRBJ1-1; D remains unclear. The germline V gene has CDR1 KGHSH and CDR2 LQKENI. The CDR3 sequence is 15 residues long. The V and J ends lost 3 bases and 3 bases respectively, with 14 bases between them. CDR3 in amino acids: CASSPSPLEYTEAFF. CDR3 DNA sequence: TGTGCCAGCTCACCTAGTCCCCTGGAGTACACTGAAGCTTTCTTT.

This sequence joins TRBV5-4 and TRBJ2-5; D gene ambiguous. Germline CDR1 is SGHNT and CDR2 is YYREEE (reference sequence). Trimming took off 5 bases at V and 1 base at J, with 3 bases between the two ends. The CDR3 is made up of 11 amino acids. In DNA form, the CDR3 reads TGTGCCAGCAGATTCCAAGAGACCCAGTACTTC. It is translated as CASRFQETQYF.

This chain links TRBV9 with TRBJ2-1, with TRBD1 matching 8 bases. Unmatched junction bases numbered 7, after V lost 2 bases and J lost 6 bases. The germline V gene has CDR1 SGDLS and CDR2 YYNGEE. The CDR3 runs to 15 residues. This CDR3 is CASSVGDRKGNEQFF. CDR3 DNA sequence: TGTGCCAGCAGCGTGGGGGACAGGAAGGGCAATGAGCAGTTCTTC.

This clone has only one observation. The chain recombines TRBV5-1 with TRBJ2-2; possibly TRBD2 for D (5 bases). The germline gives CDR1 SGHRS, CDR2 YFSETQ. CDR3 length: 15 residues. Between the trimmed V and J ends, which lost 0 bases and 5 bases, there was a span of 11 bases. The CDR3 coding sequence is TGCGCCAGCAGCTTGGGGAGAGGGAGTACCGGGGAGCTGTTTTTT. Translation: CASSLGRGSTGELFF.

Points on this clone: At the DNA level, this CDR3 is encoded by other sequences in the same sample as well. In DNA, the CDR3 is TGTGCCAGCAGCCCTGGAGGCAGCAATCAGCCCCAGCATTTT. Translation gives CASSPGGSNQPQHF. This chain links TRBV7-9 with TRBJ1-5; D remains unclear. The CDR3 runs 14 residues. Germline CDR1 reads SEHNR; CDR2 reads FQNEAQ (reference sequence). Trimming took 5 bases from V and 1 from J, leaving 9 bases between them.

The gene calls are TRBV2 and TRBJ1-1; 10 bases align to TRBD1. The length of the CDR3 is 16 residues. Germline loops: CDR1 SNHLY, CDR2 FYNNEI. J gave up 2 bases and V 8 bases, and 11 bases lay outside the gene matches. In nucleotides, the CDR3 is TGTGCCAGCCTAAGTCGGGACAGGGGACCAAACACTGAAGCTTTCTTT. This encodes CASLSRDRGPNTEAFF.

The V call is TRBV23-1, the J call TRBJ2-7; D uncertain. TRBV23-1 is an open reading frame whose function is uncertain. V was shortened by 3 bases and J by 8 bases, with 20 bases between the two germline ends. This CDR3 contains 15 residues. The CDR3 region has the DNA TGCGCCAGCAGTCATTCGGACGAGTTTTCTACGAAGCAGTACTTC. This sequence encodes CASSHSDEFSTKQYF.

The gene calls are TRBV6-1 and TRBJ1-1; D is uncertain. CDR3 length: 13 residues. The germline V and J ends were trimmed by 5 bases and 1 base, with 8 bases remaining between them. Germline V gene lookup returns CDR1 MNHNS and CDR2 SASEGT. The DNA for the CDR3 is TGTGCCAGCAGTAGTCAGACGAACACTGAAGCTTTCTTT. The encoded protein is CASSSQTNTEAFF.

Of note for this clone: The same CDR3 is also encoded by other DNA sequences in this sample. The CDR3 DNA is TGTGCCAGCTCACCGGGTCAAGATACGCAGTATTTT. Protein product: CASSPGQDTQYF. The rearrangement uses TRBV18 and TRBJ2-3; D unresolved. The length of the CDR3 is 12 residues. CDR1 is KGHSH, CDR2 LQKENI, per germline. V was shortened by 3 bases and J by 5 bases, with 6 bases between the two germline ends.

The rearrangement uses TRBV4-1 and TRBJ2-7; no clear D gene. The CDR3 extends over 14 amino acids. Trimming pared 1 base from V and 5 bases from J, leaving 12 bases between. CDR1 and CDR2 (germline): MGHRA, YSYEKL. CDR3 sequence reads: CASSQVAAVHEQYF. In DNA, the CDR3 is TGCGCCAGCAGCCAAGTTGCGGCGGTCCACGAGCAGTACTTC.

This chain joins TRBV5-1 and TRBJ2-7; a weak D match, TRBD2 (5 bases). Germline V gene data show CDR1 as SGHRS and CDR2 as YFSETQ. This CDR3 contains 14 residues. The V and J ends lost 2 bases and 5 bases respectively, with 14 bases between them. CDR3 residues: CASSFERGWDEQYF. The CDR3, as DNA: TGCGCCAGCAGCTTTGAACGGGGATGGGACGAGCAGTACTTC.

In DNA, the CDR3 is TGTGCCAGCAGTTTACCCCTCCTTACAGATACGCAGTATTTT. This codes for CASSLPLLTDTQYF. The chain combines TRBV28 with TRBJ2-3; D uncertain. This CDR3 region has 14 residues. Trimming shortened V by 2 bases and J by 3 bases, and 9 bases separated the two germline ends. Germline V lookup: CDR1 MDHEN, CDR2 SYDVKM.

Of note for this clone: Germline is not matched at one junction end, which may reflect a read error. Different DNA sequences within this sample yield the same CDR3. This chain uses TRBV5-1 with TRBJ2-6; D is unresolved. Germline CDR1 and CDR2: SGHRS and YFSETQ. This CDR3 contains 16 residues. CDR3 coding DNA: TGTGCCAGCAGCTTGGCAGGCGCTCTGGGTGCCAACGTCCTGACTTTC. Translated: CASSLAGALGANVLTF.